The subject of this entry is one T cell receptor (beta chain). Its antigen is currently not known. There are no base qualities to consult, and no much larger clone falls within one base. Other DNA variants within this sample encode the same CDR3. Healthy HIV-negative adults with no recently reported acute infections or vaccinations were included as donors. Every donor was a Caucasian adult residing in Nashville, Tennessee, USA. CD4+ T cells were enriched by magnetic negative selection; naive cells were then positively selected on CD45RA, and the negative fraction formed the memory subset. After blood collection by leukapheresis, PBMCs were isolated using Ficoll-Histopaque density gradient centrifugation and then cryopreserved in the vapor phase of liquid nitrogen. Analytical flow cytometry was used to check the purity and quantity of every magnetically sorted T cell population. Each sorted fraction had its genomic DNA isolated and then quantified by UV absorbance on a Nanodrop 2000c.

The data were taken from a study of shared clonotypes between healthy human individuals (dated by TCRdb to 2019 to 2021). About the full investigation: A few men and a couple of women, aged 18 to 49 years, made up the cohort. For each donor, CD4 naive and CD4 memory were each run on three plates, CD8 naive on two plates, and CD8 memory on one plate. The study deeply sequenced blood TCR repertoires of about 5 healthy adults to estimate repertoire size and the extent of clonotype sharing between individuals. Different laboratories and diverse techniques were used to prepare libraries and sequence TCR repertoires, to increase sequencing depth and limit assay-specific biases. Per donor, leukapheresis produced somewhere between about 0.85 and 9.5 billion PBMCs.

General study outcomes and caveats: Even with the large sequencing depth, rarefaction of the sorted-subset datasets indicated that sequencing was incomplete. Higher generation probabilities were observed for clonotypes shared by all four sorted-subset donors than for non-shared clonotypes. The genetic and exposure-history diversity represented was limited by the small number of donors. Sharing across a few donors was observed for about 5% of naive CD4, around 3.5% of naive CD8, 2.3% of memory CD4, and around 0.42% of memory CD8 clonotypes. Larger estimated clonotype richness was generally found for naive subsets than for memory subsets. Only blood was sampled, and tissue TCR repertoires likely differ from those in blood. Based on pairwise subsampling, the degree of clonotype sharing among donors was expected to be affected by sequencing depth.

Using the deep immunoSEQ assay, TCR CDR3 regions were amplified from genomic DNA by multiplex PCR. Genomic DNA extracted from each cell subset was distributed evenly over all wells of several immunoSEQ 96-well plates, and each plate served as one replicate. Each replicate PCR for sorted subsets received approximately 220 ng genomic DNA, equal to about 30,000 T cell genomes. Purified libraries were measured with a Qubit 3.0 fluorometer, size-checked on a Bioanalyzer 2100, and measured again with the KAPA Library Quantification kit. Every immunoSEQ 96-well plate was sequenced on a dedicated single-read 150-cycle Illumina NextSeq 550 flow cell. The study's own analysis went as follows. The immunoSEQ output contained only junctional sequences without quality scores, so filtering could not match that applied to full-length reads. Sequences were annotated with PyIR, a Python wrapper for IgBLAST v1.9, using IMGT germline references to assign V/J genes and CDR3. Reads were removed for weak V/J assignments (E-value above 1e-6), missing CDR3, stop codons, out-of-frame junctions, or ambiguous translated residues. V3J clonotypes were defined as sequences sharing an identical inferred V gene, J gene, and CDR3 amino acid sequence. Percentage overlap between repertoires was calculated by dividing the number of shared unique clonotypes by the size of the smaller repertoire. Repertoire richness was assessed with RTK rarefaction, the Chao1 estimator, and Recon v2.1 estimates of unobserved clonotypes. For all TCRbeta clonotypes obtained by the gDNA method from a handful of donors, generation probabilities were computed with OLGA. TCRdb took over this immuneACCESS table, retaining in-frame rearrangements with V and J assigned. Such tables are incomplete; in checked studies, under half of the missing clones stem from an unresolved V gene, and the remainder is unexplained. For V, J and clone size, that table is used; D and trimming come from the DNA. This sample gives fewer than 3 million clones in total; 85% to 95% of them show up just once. Together, the top ten hold 0.37% of the sample.

V has 5 bases trimmed and J has 4 bases trimmed; junction bases matching no gene number 4. The germline V gene provides CDR1 SGHTA and CDR2 FQGTGA. Including cysteine and phenylalanine, the CDR3 has 14 amino acids. The only DNA kept is the CDR3, 42 bases in frame from the first base. This TCR derives from a man between 18 and 29 years old in good health. Some clones in this sample may be carry-over from other donors' samples. Sample: naive CD4+ T cells from PBMCs. Per the publication, the cell subset or site label means: CD45RA+ positively selected. The rearranged chain carries TRBV7-3 and TRBJ1-5; 8 bases in between match TRBD1. The CDR3 region has the sequence CASSPTGGNQPQHF. The bases read TGTGCCAGCAGCCCTACAGGGGGGAATCAGCCCCAGCATTTT.